This T cell receptor beta chain came from a study of blood T cell repertoires in COVID-19. Overall study context: COVID-19 samples collected from the United States, Italy and Spain covered acute and convalescent phases.

The CDR3 sequence is 13 residues long. Trimming took 4 bases from V and 2 from J, leaving 8 bases between them. Germline values: CDR1 MGHRA, CDR2 YSYEKL. Study processing details: Amplification from reference gene primers served as the basis for estimated nucleated cell counts. Here immunoSEQ multiplex PCR was the method, and the copy in TCRdb shows in-frame clones only, minus some. From that table come the V and J calls and clone size; the DNA was used to work out D and trimming. The table records roughly 150,000 clones, about 80% of them present only once. The source is a man in his 70s who had recovered from COVID-19. The material sequenced was peripheral blood. This rearrangement joins TRBV4-1 to TRBJ1-2, with D unresolved. The CDR3 loop is CASSLTPNYGYTF. Written as DNA, the CDR3 is TGCGCCAGCAGCCTAACACCCAACTATGGCTACACCTTC.